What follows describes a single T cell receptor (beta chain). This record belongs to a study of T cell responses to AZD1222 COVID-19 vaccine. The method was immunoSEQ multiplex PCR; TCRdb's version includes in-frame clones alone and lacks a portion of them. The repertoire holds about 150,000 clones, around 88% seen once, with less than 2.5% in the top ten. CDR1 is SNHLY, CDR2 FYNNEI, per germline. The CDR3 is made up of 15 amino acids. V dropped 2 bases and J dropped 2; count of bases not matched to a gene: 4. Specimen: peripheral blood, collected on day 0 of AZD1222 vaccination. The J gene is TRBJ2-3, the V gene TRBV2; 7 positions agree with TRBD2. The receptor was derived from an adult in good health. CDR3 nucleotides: TGTGCCAGCAGTGAACTCGGGGGGACCACAGATACGCAGTATTTT. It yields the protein CASSELGGTTDTQYF.